These 11 T cell receptor beta chains came from one sample sequenced in a study of blood T cell repertoires in COVID-19. Sequenced by immunoSEQ multiplex PCR; TCRdb stores in-frame clones only, minus some. The sample yields some 290,000 clones, 80% to 90% seen once. The specimen was peripheral blood. All receptors come from a woman aged 30 to 39 with COVID-19, enrolled during active disease.

This rearrangement joins TRBV7-8 to TRBJ1-2; D unresolved. Germline CDR1 is SGHVS and CDR2 is FQNEAQ. This CDR3 spans 13 amino acids. Trimming removed 8 bases at V and 2 bases at J, with 12 bases between. The CDR3 region is CASGPGRNYGYTF. DNA for the CDR3: TGTGCCAGCGGACCCGGGAGAAACTATGGCTACACCTTC.

The chain joins TRBV5-1 to TRBJ1-6, with a weak D call TRBD1 (5 bases). Germline V CDR1 and CDR2: SGHRS, YFSETQ. V lost 1 base and J 7 bases, leaving 18 bases between the germline ends. The length of the CDR3 is 17 residues. The CDR3 nucleotides are TGCGCCAGCAGCTTGTCTAAACGGGGGGACGGGAATTCACCCCTCCACTTT. Its protein product is CASSLSKRGDGNSPLHF.

V is TRBV18 and J is TRBJ1-1; no firm D call. This CDR3 comprises 14 residues. The V and J ends lost 6 bases and 7 bases respectively, with 18 bases between them. Germline-derived CDR1 and CDR2 are KGHSH and LQKENI. CDR3 coding DNA: TGTGCCAGCTCTCCGGGGAGGGCCGGCGGTGAAGCTTTCTTT. Protein: CASSPGRAGGEAFF.

The genes are TRBV6-4 and TRBJ2-1; D perhaps matches TRBD2 (5 bases). Germline CDR1 and CDR2: MRHNA and SNTAGT. The CDR3 runs to 12 residues. Trimming shortened V by 10 bases and J by 10 bases, and 17 bases separated the two germline ends. The CDR3 DNA reads as TGTGCCACCACCTCCGGGGTTGGCGAGCAGTTCTTC. It is translated as CATTSGVGEQFF.

This chain uses TRBV5-1 with TRBJ2-2; 7 nucleotides line up with TRBD1. CDR3 size: 14 residues. The germline V gene has CDR1 SGHRS and CDR2 YFSETQ. J was trimmed by 3 bases and V by 4 bases; bases with no gene match: 3. Here the CDR3 DNA reads TGCGCCAGCAGCGCAGGGGGTTACACCGGGGAGCTGTTTTTT. It translates to CASSAGGYTGELFF.

In its sample, this clone was seen a few times. CDR3 protein: CASTLRPGQSAGELFF. CDR3 in DNA: TGCGCCAGCACCCTCCGACCCGGCCAGAGCGCCGGGGAGCTGTTTTTT. The gene calls are TRBV4-1 and TRBJ2-2; D uncertain. CDR3 length: 16 amino acids. Germline V gene data show CDR1 as MGHRA and CDR2 as YSYEKL. The V gene lost 7 bases and the J gene lost 6 bases, with 21 bases spanning the gap.

Here the CDR3 DNA reads TGCGCCAGCAGTCAATCGATGCGTCCCGCTGTTCCAACCCGGGACACGCACTACGAGCAGTACTTC. It translates to CASSQSMRPAVPTRDTHYEQYF. This rearrangement joins TRBV23-1 to TRBJ2-7, with D possibly being TRBD1 (6 bases). TRBV23-1 is an ORF, and what it does is uncertain. The germline V and J ends were trimmed by 0 bases and 3 bases, with 33 bases remaining between them. The CDR3 totals 22 residues.

There are a few counts of this clone. The rearrangement uses TRBV6-2 or TRBV6-3 and TRBJ1-1, with D maybe TRBD1 (5 bases). There are 14 residues in the CDR3. Germline V gene sequence: CDR1 MNHEY, CDR2 SVGEGT. The V and J ends lost 2 bases and 6 bases respectively, with 13 bases between them. This CDR3 is CASSYQGLSAEAFF. The CDR3 DNA sequence: TGTGCCAGCAGTTACCAGGGCCTATCCGCTGAAGCTTTCTTT.

This clone is a singleton in its sample. This chain links TRBV12-5 with TRBJ1-4, with D maybe TRBD1 (6 bases). Germline CDR1 LGHNT, CDR2 FRNRAP. V was cut by 1 base and J by 7 bases, with 19 bases left in between. CDR3 length: 17 residues. The CDR3 region has the DNA TGTGCTAGTGGTTTGGACATAGGGGGTACCCTGAGTGAAAAACTGTTTTTT. The encoded protein is CASGLDIGGTLSEKLFF.

This clone has a single count. The chain links TRBV3-1 (or the pseudogene TRBV3-2) to TRBJ2-7, with 9 bases that match TRBD1. Germline V lookup: CDR1 LGHDT, CDR2 YNNKEL (reference sequence). The CDR3 sequence is 16 residues long. Trimming removed 4 bases from V and 7 bases from J; junction bases left unmatched: 14. In DNA, the CDR3 is TGTGCCAGCAGCCCGATCCCCGGGACAGGGACAGAAGAGCAGTACTTC. It specifies CASSPIPGTGTEEQYF.

This sequence joins TRBV27 and TRBJ1-1; D unresolved. The CDR3 is 12 residues long. The V end lost 6 bases, the J end lost 4 bases, and 9 bases lay between the germline ends. Germline lookup yields CDR1 MNHEY and CDR2 SMNVEV (reference sequence). The CDR3 region is CASSSEGTEAFF. In nucleotides, the CDR3 is TGTGCCAGCAGCTCAGAGGGCACTGAAGCTTTCTTT.